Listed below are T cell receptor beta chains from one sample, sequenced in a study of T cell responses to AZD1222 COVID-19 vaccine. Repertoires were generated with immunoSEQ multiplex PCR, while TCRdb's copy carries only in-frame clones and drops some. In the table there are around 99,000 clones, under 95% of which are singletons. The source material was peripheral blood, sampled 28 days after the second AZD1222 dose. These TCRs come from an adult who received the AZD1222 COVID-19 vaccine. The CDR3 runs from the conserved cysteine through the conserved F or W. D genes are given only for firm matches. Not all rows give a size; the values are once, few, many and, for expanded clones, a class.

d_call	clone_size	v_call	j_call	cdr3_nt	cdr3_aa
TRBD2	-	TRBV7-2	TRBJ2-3	TGTGCCGTCACGGGGGGGGCGGGCACAGATACGCAGTATTTT	CAVTGGAGTDTQYF
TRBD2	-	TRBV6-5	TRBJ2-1	TGTGCCAGCAGTTACGAGGCGGGGGGGCCCTACAATGAGCAGTTCTTC	CASSYEAGGPYNEQFF
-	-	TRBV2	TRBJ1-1	TGTGCCAGCAGGTACAGAGAGAACACTGAAGCTTTCTTT	CASRYRENTEAFF
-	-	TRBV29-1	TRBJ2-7	TGCAGCGCCGAGGGGGAGGGCTCCTACGAGCAGTACTTC	CSAEGEGSYEQYF
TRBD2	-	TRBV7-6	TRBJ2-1	TGTGCCAGCAGCTCCGGACTAGCGGGAGCCTCCTACAATGAGCAGTTCTTC	CASSSGLAGASYNEQFF
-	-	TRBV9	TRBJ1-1	TGTGCCAGCAGCGCCTTCGACACTGAAGCTTTCTTT	CASSAFDTEAFF
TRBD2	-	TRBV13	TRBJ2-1	TGTGCCAGCAAACGGCGGGAGGGCCACAATGAGCAGTTCTTC	CASKRREGHNEQFF
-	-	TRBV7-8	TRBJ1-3	TGTGCCAGCAGCTTAGCGGGGGATAACACCATATATTTT	CASSLAGDNTIYF
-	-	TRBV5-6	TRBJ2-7	TGTGCCAGCAGCGTCGGGACTCTCTACGAGCAGTACTTC	CASSVGTLYEQYF
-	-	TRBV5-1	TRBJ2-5	TGCGCCAGCAGCTTGTTCGACAGGCCGGAGACCCAGTACTTC	CASSLFDRPETQYF
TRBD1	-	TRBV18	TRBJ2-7	TGTGCCAGCTCACCGACAGGGGACTACGAGCAGTACTTC	CASSPTGDYEQYF
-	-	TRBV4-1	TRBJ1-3	TGCGCCAGCAGTACAGTGGGGGGATCAGCCCCGGGGCCCGGAAACACCATATATTTT	CASSTVGGSAPGPGNTIYF
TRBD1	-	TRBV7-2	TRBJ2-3	TGTGCCAGCAGCTCAAACAGGGGATGGACAGATACGCAGTATTTT	CASSSNRGWTDTQYF
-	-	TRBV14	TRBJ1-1	TGTGCCAGCAGCCTAAGGTTGGACAGGAACACTGAAGCTTTCTTT	CASSLRLDRNTEAFF
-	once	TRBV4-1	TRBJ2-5	TGCGCCAGCAGCCAAGCGACGGGTACGGAGACCCAGTACTTC	CASSQATGTETQYF
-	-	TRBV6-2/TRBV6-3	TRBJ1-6	TGTGCCAGCAGTTACTGGGTCAGCGGTTCACCCCTCCACTTT	CASSYWVSGSPLHF
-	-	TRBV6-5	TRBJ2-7	TGTGCCAGCAGTTACGGGGAGAGGGCGTCCTACGAGCAGTACTTC	CASSYGERASYEQYF
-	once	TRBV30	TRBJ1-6	TGTGCCTGGAGTGCCGCAGGGCTTTCACCCCTCCACTTT	CAWSAAGLSPLHF
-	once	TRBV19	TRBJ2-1	TGTGCCAGTAGTATAGGGGGTAGGGGGTCCCAACGGAACATGTTCTTC	CASSIGGRGSQRNMFF
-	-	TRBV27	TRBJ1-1	TGTGCCAGCAGTGACCTTAAACAGGGTCAGGGCCCTGAAGCTTTCTTT	CASSDLKQGQGPEAFF
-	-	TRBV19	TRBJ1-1	TGTGCCAGTAGTAGAGTGACAGGTCTAAACACTGAAGCTTTCTTT	CASSRVTGLNTEAFF
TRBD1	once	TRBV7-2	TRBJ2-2	TGTGCCAGCAGTTTTACAGGGGGCCCCGGGGAGCTGTTTTTT	CASSFTGGPGELFF
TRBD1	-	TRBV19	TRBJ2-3	TGTGCCAGTAGGGGGACAGGGAGAACAGATACGCAGTATTTT	CASRGTGRTDTQYF
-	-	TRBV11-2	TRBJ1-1	TGTGCCAGCAGCTTAGGGGGGCAGAGCATTCTCTTT	CASSLGGQSILF
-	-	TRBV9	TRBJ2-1	TGTGCCAGCAGCGTAGGTGCCTCTATAGGCCCCAATGAGCAGTTCTTC	CASSVGASIGPNEQFF
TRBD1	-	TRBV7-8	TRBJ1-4	TGTGCCAGCAGATACGGGACAGGGAGGGGGGTGAACGAAAAACTGTTTTTT	CASRYGTGRGVNEKLFF